This TCR beta chain was sequenced for a study of cytomegalovirus exposure and HLA in healthy donors. About the research overall: An earlier analysis identified more than 90 million unique TCR beta sequences in about 179 million T cells. Of the donors genotyped, a few hundred in all, 81% fell in the Caucasian-associated ancestry cluster. General study results and limits: It was taken for granted in presence/absence analyses that sequencing depth across donors was roughly uniform. Reports indicated that the classifier achieved high specificity and sensitivity in diagnosing cytomegalovirus status.

As for this clone: Its antigen is not known.

The primer mix had 60 Vbeta and 13 Jbeta primers. Assay: immunoSEQ multiplex PCR; the TCRdb copy retains only in-frame clones and omits some. In the table there are over 85,000 clones, around 68% of which are singletons. V shed 2 bases and J shed 4 bases, with 8 bases lying between them. CDR1 and CDR2 from the germline V gene are MGHDK and SYGVNS. The CDR3 is 13 amino acids. The V and J genes are TRBV25-1 and TRBJ2-5; a possible D gene is TRBD1 (5 bases). This receptor was identified in a female donor in good health and CMV-seronegative. The sample was PBMCs. CDR3 sequence (DNA): TGTGCCAGCAGTGAAGGGGCGAGAGAGACCCAGTACTTC. This encodes CASSEGARETQYF. Combining the CDR3 with reference TRBV25-1 and TRBJ2-5 gives the whole variable domain EADIYQTPRYLVIGTGKKITLECSQTMGHDKMYWYQQDPGMELHLIHYSYGVNSTEKGDLSSESTVSRIRTEHFPLTLESARPSHTSQYLCASSEGARETQYFGPGTRLLVL.